The subject of this entry is one T cell receptor (beta chain). Its antigen remains unknown. This sample is drawn from a study of CD4 T cells in relation to SARS-CoV-2 and coronaviruses. Repertoires were generated with immunoSEQ multiplex PCR, while TCRdb's copy carries only in-frame clones and drops some. The data show approximately 22,000 clones, 70% to 85% seen once. The unexposed donors gave CD4+ T cells in 2011-2018, prior to COVID-19. The cells were cultured for about ten days before CD4+ T cells were isolated. Unexposed-donor CD4+ T cells were probed with SARS-CoV-2 S/N and four cold-coronavirus spikes, cells permitting. Trimming removed 0 bases from V and 5 bases from J, with 4 bases in between. CDR1 and CDR2 (germline): ENHRY, SYGVKD. The CDR3 consists of 13 residues.

The sequence derives from a human donor in good health. The sequenced material came from CD4+ T cells from PBMCs, cultured in vitro. The V call is TRBV10-3, the J call TRBJ1-4; D remains unclear. CDR3 residues: CAISESGNEKLFF. The DNA of the CDR3 is TGTGCCATCAGTGAGTCAGGGAATGAAAAACTGTTTTTT.